This T cell receptor (beta chain) was profiled in a study of spatial heterogeneity in lung cancer. CDR3 length: 14 amino acids. Germline V lookup: CDR1 DFQATT, CDR2 SNEGSKA (reference sequence). V was pared by 8 bases and J by 4 bases, with 11 bases of the junction left unmatched. This clonotype was detected ten times or more. Regarding time point: sample taken at primary tumor resection. The donor group consisted of over 60 patients who had untreated, early-stage non-small cell lung cancer. Carried by each TCR cDNA molecule was a unique molecular identifier. TCRdb passed the 5' RACE reads through MiXCR, listing each CDR3 protein once. The sample lists about 92,000 distinct CDR3 sequences, 12% occurring once.

Sequences were derived from PBMCs, sampled at surgery. The receptor's source is a male donor with early-stage non-small cell lung cancer. The chain joins TRBV20-1 to TRBJ2-7; 10 nucleotides agree with TRBD2. CDR3 nucleotides: TGCAGTTCACCGCAGCGGGAGGGCCTATACGAGCAGTACTTC. Its protein product is CSSPQREGLYEQYF.